The clone carrying this T cell receptor (beta chain) was recorded only once. Clones were sequenced by immunoSEQ multiplex PCR, and TCRdb holds only the in-frame ones, with some missing. The table includes roughly 70,000 clones, 80% to 90% detected once. This entry is derived from a study of blood T cell repertoires in COVID-19. On the study more broadly: Material from acute and convalescent COVID-19 was sourced from the United States, Italy and Spain.

Trimming shortened V by 8 bases and J by 7 bases, and 14 bases separated the two germline ends. The CDR3 runs 13 residues. Germline values: CDR1 KGHSH, CDR2 LQKENI. The sample taken for sequencing was peripheral blood. The source of this sequence is a man between 50 and 59 years old with active COVID-19. The rearrangement uses TRBV18 and TRBJ1-4; no clear D. The CDR3 bases are TGTGCCAGCCAGTCGGGGAGAAGTGAAAAACTGTTTTTT. Translated: CASQSGRSEKLFF.